This T cell receptor (beta chain) was identified in a study of metastatic and nonmetastatic thyroid tumors. The overall study: Repertoires were compared across blood and tumor or nodule tissue from malignant and benign thyroid patients.

Germline CDR1 and CDR2: MNHNY and SVGAGI (reference sequence). There are 15 residues in the CDR3. TCRdb re-analyzed the PCR reads through MiXCR. The sample has around 17,000 clones; 25% to 35% are singletons. Not a single patient had been given any form of treatment at any point before undergoing thyroid surgery. On this clone: The junction and the germline gene differ at one end; a read error may be behind it.

The sequencing input was tumor tissue. The clonotype was recovered from a female donor with papillary thyroid cancer or a benign thyroid nodule (not recorded which). Some clones in this sample may be carry-over from other donors' samples. The chain uses TRBV6-6 and TRBJ1-1; no reliable D call. The CDR3 DNA reads TGTGTCAGCAGTTACGATCAGGAGACTAACACTGAAGCTTTCTTT. This encodes CVSSYDQETNTEAFF.